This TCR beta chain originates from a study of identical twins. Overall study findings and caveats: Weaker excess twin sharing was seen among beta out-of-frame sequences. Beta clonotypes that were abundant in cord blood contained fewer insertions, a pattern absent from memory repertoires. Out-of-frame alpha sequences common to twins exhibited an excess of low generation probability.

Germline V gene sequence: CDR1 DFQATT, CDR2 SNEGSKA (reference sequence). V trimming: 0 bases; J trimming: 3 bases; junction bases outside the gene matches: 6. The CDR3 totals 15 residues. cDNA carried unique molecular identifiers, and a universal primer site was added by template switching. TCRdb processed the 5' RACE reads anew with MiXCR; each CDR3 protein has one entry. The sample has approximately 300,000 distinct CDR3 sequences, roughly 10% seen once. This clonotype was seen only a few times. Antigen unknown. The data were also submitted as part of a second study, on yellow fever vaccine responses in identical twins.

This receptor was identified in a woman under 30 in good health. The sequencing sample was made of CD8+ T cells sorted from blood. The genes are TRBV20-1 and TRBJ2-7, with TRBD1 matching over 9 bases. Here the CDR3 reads CSARDRQGVFYEQYF. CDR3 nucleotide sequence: TGCAGTGCTAGAGATCGACAGGGGGTTTTCTACGAGCAGTACTTC.